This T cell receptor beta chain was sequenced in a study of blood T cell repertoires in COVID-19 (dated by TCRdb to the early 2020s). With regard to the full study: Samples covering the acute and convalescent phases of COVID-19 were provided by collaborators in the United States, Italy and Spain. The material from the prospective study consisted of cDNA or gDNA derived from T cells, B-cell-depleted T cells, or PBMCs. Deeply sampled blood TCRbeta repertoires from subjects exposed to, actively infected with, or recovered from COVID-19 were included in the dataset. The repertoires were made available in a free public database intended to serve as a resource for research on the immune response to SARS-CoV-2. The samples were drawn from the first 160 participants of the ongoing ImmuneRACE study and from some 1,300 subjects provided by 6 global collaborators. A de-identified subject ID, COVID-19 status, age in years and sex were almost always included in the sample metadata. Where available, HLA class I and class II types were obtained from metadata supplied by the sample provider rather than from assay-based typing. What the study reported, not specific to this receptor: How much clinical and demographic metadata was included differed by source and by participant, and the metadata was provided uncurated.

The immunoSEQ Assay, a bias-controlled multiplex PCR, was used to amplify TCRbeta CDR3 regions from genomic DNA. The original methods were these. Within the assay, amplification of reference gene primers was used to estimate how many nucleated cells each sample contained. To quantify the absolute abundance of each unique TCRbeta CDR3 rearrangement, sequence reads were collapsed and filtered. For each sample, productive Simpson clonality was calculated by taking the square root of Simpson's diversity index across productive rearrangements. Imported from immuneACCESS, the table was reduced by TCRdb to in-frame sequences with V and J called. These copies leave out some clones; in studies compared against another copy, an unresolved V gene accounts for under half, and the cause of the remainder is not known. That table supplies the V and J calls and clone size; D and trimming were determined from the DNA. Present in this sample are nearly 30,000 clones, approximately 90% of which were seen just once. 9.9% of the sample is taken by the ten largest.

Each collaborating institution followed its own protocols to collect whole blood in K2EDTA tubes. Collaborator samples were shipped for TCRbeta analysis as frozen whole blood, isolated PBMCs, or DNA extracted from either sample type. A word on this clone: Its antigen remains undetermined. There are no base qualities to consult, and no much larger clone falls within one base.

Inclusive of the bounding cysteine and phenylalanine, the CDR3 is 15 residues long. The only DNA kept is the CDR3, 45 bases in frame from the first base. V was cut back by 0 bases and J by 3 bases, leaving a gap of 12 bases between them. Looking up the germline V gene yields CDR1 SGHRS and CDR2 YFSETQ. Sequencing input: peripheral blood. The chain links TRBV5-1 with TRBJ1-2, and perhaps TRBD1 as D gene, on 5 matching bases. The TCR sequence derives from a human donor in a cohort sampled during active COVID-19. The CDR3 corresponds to CASSLGSGRDYGYTF. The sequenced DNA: TGCGCCAGCAGCTTGGGGTCGGGCAGGGACTATGGCTACACCTTC.